The 30 T cell receptor beta chains below come from one sample, sequenced in a study of regulatory T cells in long-lasting Graves disease. CDR3-region Arm-PCR and iRepertoire HTBI primers produced the TCR beta libraries. One entry per CDR3 protein, called by TCRdb with MiXCR from the multiplex PCR reads. The sample holds 300,000 to 400,000 distinct CDR3 sequences, about 14% seen once. The time point: newly diagnosed GD, antithyroid drugs for less than 3 months. From PBMCs, RNA was extracted and then used to make the TCR library. Sequencing used peripheral blood mononuclear cells (PBMCs), obtained at new diagnosis, from a patient treated with antithyroid drugs. Receptors originate from a female donor with Graves disease.

This clonotype was detected many times. The rearrangement uses TRBV11-2 and TRBJ1-1; no firm D call. Germline CDR1 and CDR2: SGHAT and FQNNGV. The CDR3 is made up of 15 amino acids. V lost 1 base to trimming and J lost 2 bases, with 11 bases between them. CDR3 in DNA: TGTGCCAGCAGCTTAGTGTTTCCGTACAACACTGAAGCTTTCTTT. It encodes CASSLVFPYNTEAFF.

This clonotype was seen at least ten times. The chain recombines TRBV10-3 with TRBJ2-5, with a tentative D call TRBD2 (6 bases). The V gene's germline CDR1 is ENHRY and CDR2 SYGVKD. Trimming removed 6 bases from V and 5 bases from J, with 13 bases in between. The CDR3 is made up of 13 amino acids. The CDR3 protein is CAIRTGTQETQYF. The CDR3 bases are TGTGCCATCAGGACCGGGACTCAGGAGACCCAGTACTTC.

This clonotype has ten or more counts. This chain links TRBV5-4 with TRBJ2-1, with D possibly being TRBD2 (6 bases). The V gene lost 4 bases and the J gene lost 1 base, with 9 bases spanning the gap. Per germline, CDR1 SGHNT and CDR2 YYREEE (reference sequence). This CDR3 contains 14 residues. CDR3 amino acids: CASSGLSSYNEQFF. CDR3 sequence (DNA): TGTGCCAGCAGCGGACTATCATCCTACAATGAGCAGTTCTTC.

As concerns this clonotype: With a far larger clone one base away, a read error is the likely cause. The chain joins TRBV5-8 to TRBJ2-1; TRBD1 matches at 7 bases. The CDR3 is made up of 17 amino acids. Germline V gene sequence: CDR1 SGHTS, CDR2 YDEGEE. The V and J ends lost 5 bases and 5 bases, in that order; junction bases with no gene match: 16. In nucleotides, the CDR3 is TGTGCCAGCAGACAGGACAGGATAAAGACGTGGGACAATGAGCAGTTCTTC. Protein product: CASRQDRIKTWDNEQFF.

This clonotype was detected many times. This chain uses TRBV20-1 with TRBJ2-7, with D perhaps being TRBD1 or TRBD2 (5 bases each). V gave up 0 bases and J gave up 5 bases, with 17 bases separating them. The CDR3 length is 15 residues. The germline V gene encodes CDR1 DFQATT and CDR2 SNEGSKA (reference sequence). The chain's CDR3 is CSARDPKRGDNEQYF. CDR3 in DNA: TGCAGTGCTAGAGATCCTAAAAGGGGAGACAACGAGCAGTACTTC.

The chain joins TRBV29-1 to TRBJ1-2; D remains unclear. V shed 3 bases and J shed 0 bases, with 5 bases lying between them. The CDR3 is made up of 12 amino acids. Germline lookup yields CDR1 SQVTM and CDR2 ANQGSEA. The CDR3 protein is CSVEAANYGYTF. CDR3 nucleotides: TGCAGCGTTGAGGCAGCTAACTATGGCTACACCTTC. Full variable domain (rest looked up from reference TRBV29-1 and TRBJ1-2): SAVISQKPSRDICQRGTSLTIQCQVDSQVTMMFWYRQQPGQSLTLIATANQGSEATYESGFVIDKFPISRPNLTFSTLTVSNMSPEDSSIYLCSVEAANYGYTFGSGTRLTVV.

This clonotype was observed many times. The gene calls are TRBV11-2 and TRBJ2-3; tentatively, D is TRBD2 (6 bases). V was shortened by 5 bases and J by 6 bases, with 6 bases between the two germline ends. The CDR3 is 11 residues long. The germline CDR1 and CDR2 sequences are SGHAT and FQNNGV. CDR3 protein: CASSGGDTQYF. As DNA, the CDR3 is TGTGCCAGCAGCGGGGGGGATACGCAGTATTTT.

This clonotype has just one count. This chain connects TRBV27 to TRBJ1-1; D may be TRBD1 (6 bases). The V gene lost 6 bases and the J gene lost 4 bases, with 15 bases spanning the gap. Per germline, CDR1 MNHEY and CDR2 SMNVEV (reference sequence). There are 14 residues in the CDR3. CDR3 in DNA: TGTGCCAGCAGCGCGGGAGGAGGGGGCACTGAAGCTTTCTTT. Protein sequence: CASSAGGGGTEAFF.

This clonotype turned up a few times. A single base separates this from a much larger clone, so it may be a read error. The gene calls are TRBV11-2 and TRBJ2-1, with TRBD2 as a possible D gene (5 bases). Per germline, CDR1 SGHAT and CDR2 FQNNGV. The CDR3 contains 15 residues. The CDR3 loop reads CASGLLRDPYNEQFF. CDR3 DNA: TGTGCCAGCGGCTTACTACGGGATCCCTACAATGAGCAGTTCTTC.

This clonotype was detected many times. The V call is TRBV5-8, the J call TRBJ1-1; D unresolved. This CDR3 is built from 12 residues. CDR1 and CDR2 (germline): SGHTS, YDEGEE. Trimming pared 2 bases from V and 8 bases from J, leaving 10 bases between. CDR3 region: CASSFSAGEAFF. The CDR3 nucleotides are TGTGCCAGCAGCTTTTCGGCCGGCGAAGCTTTCTTT. The variable domain in full, with the rest retrieved from reference TRBV5-8 and TRBJ1-1, is EAGVTQSPTHLIKTRGQQATLRCSPISGHTSVYWYQQALGLGLQFLLWYDEGEERNRGNFPPRFSGRQFPNYSSELNVNALELEDSALYLCASSFSAGEAFFGQGTRLTVV.

This clonotype showed up many times. V gene TRBV2 combines with J gene TRBJ1-1; D remains ambiguous. The CDR3 is 14 amino acids. Germline CDR1 SNHLY, CDR2 FYNNEI. V was pared by 2 bases and J by 0 bases, with 7 bases between. CDR3 sequence (DNA): TGTGCCAGCAGTGAAAGGAAACTGAACACTGAAGCTTTCTTT. It encodes CASSERKLNTEAFF.

This clonotype was recorded many times. The chain carries TRBV7-9 and TRBJ2-3; D may match TRBD1 or TRBD2 (5 bases each). This CDR3 is 15 amino acids long. CDR1 and CDR2 (germline): SEHNR, FQNEAQ (reference sequence). Between the trimmed V and J ends, which lost 0 bases and 6 bases, there was a span of 13 bases. CDR3 sequence: CASSLAGTVGDTQYF. DNA of the CDR3: TGTGCCAGCAGCTTAGCCGGGACCGTCGGGGATACGCAGTATTTT.

This clonotype was counted many times. The chain couples TRBV27 to TRBJ2-7; D gene ambiguous. CDR1 is MNHEY, CDR2 SMNVEV, per germline (reference sequence). V lost 0 bases and J lost 3, with 6 bases in between. The CDR3 has 13 residues. CDR3: CASSLSPYYEQYF. CDR3 DNA: TGTGCCAGCAGTTTATCGCCCTACTACGAGCAGTACTTC.

There are many counts of this clonotype. CDR3 DNA: TGTGCCAGCAGCGGCTGGCGGGGTCTCATCCCTGGGGCCAACGTCCTGACTTTC. This encodes CASSGWRGLIPGANVLTF. The chain has TRBV6-1 and TRBJ2-6, with D perhaps matching TRBD2 (6 bases). The CDR3 has 18 amino acids. V was trimmed by 6 bases and J by 2 bases, leaving 20 bases between them. The germline V gene encodes CDR1 MNHNS and CDR2 SASEGT.

This clonotype occurred many times. V gene TRBV2 combines with J gene TRBJ2-1; 14 nucleotides agree with TRBD2. CDR1 and CDR2 (germline): SNHLY, FYNNEI. V trimming: 6 bases; J trimming: 10 bases; junction bases outside the gene matches: 8. CDR3 length: 15 amino acids. Here the CDR3 DNA reads TGTGCCAGCAGAGCCACGGGACTAGCGGGAGAAGAGCAGTTCTTC. Residues: CASRATGLAGEEQFF.

This clonotype has only a few counts. A far larger clone is one nucleotide away, so this likely arose from a read error. The chain uses TRBV7-2 and TRBJ2-7; maybe TRBD2 (5 bases). Trimming pared 2 bases from V and 7 bases from J, leaving 12 bases between. Germline assignment: CDR1 SGHTA and CDR2 FQGNSA. The CDR3 is 13 residues long. The CDR3 nucleotides read TGTGCCAGCAGCTTACACCGAGGGCATGAGCAGTACTTC. Its protein is CASSLHRGHEQYF.

This clonotype was counted many times. The rearrangement uses TRBV12-3 or TRBV12-4 and TRBJ2-5; the match to TRBD1 covers 7 bases. Germline trimming cut 4 bases from V and 2 bases from J; bases unmatched to any gene: 4. This CDR3 comprises 14 residues. CDR3 nucleotide sequence: TGTGCCAGCAGTTACTGGGACAGACAAGAGACCCAGTACTTC. It codes for CASSYWDRQETQYF.

The chain couples TRBV27 to TRBJ1-2; 8 bases agree with TRBD1. The CDR3 is made up of 16 amino acids. Germline CDR1 is MNHEY and CDR2 is SMNVEV (reference sequence). With V trimmed by 5 bases and J by 4 bases, 12 bases remained unmatched. The DNA for the CDR3 is TGTGCCAGCAGTCTGAGGGGGACAGGAGCCCTCTATGGCTACACCTTC. Amino acid sequence: CASSLRGTGALYGYTF.

This clonotype was seen repeatedly, ten times or more. This chain connects TRBV12-5 to TRBJ2-3, with 7 nucleotides matching TRBD1. Germline V CDR1 and CDR2: LGHNT, FRNRAP. V lost 8 bases and J lost 2; bases outside the gene matches: 7. The CDR3 has 14 amino acids. The CDR3 protein is CASTRDRTTDTQYF. DNA of the CDR3: TGTGCTAGTACCCGGGACAGAACCACAGATACGCAGTATTTT.

This clonotype appeared a few times. V usage is TRBV6-2 or TRBV6-3 and J usage is TRBJ1-1; D is undetermined. This CDR3 comprises 14 residues. Trimming took off 0 bases at V and 0 bases at J, with 5 bases between the two ends. Germline V CDR1 and CDR2: MNHEY, SVGEGT. The CDR3 region has the DNA TGTGCCAGCAGTTACTCAGGGCTGAACACTGAAGCTTTCTTT. It yields the protein CASSYSGLNTEAFF.

As concerns this clonotype: It may be a read error: a sequence one base away is much more abundant. V and J are TRBV5-5 and TRBJ1-1; TRBD1 matches at 7 bases. The CDR3 runs to 14 residues. The germline CDR1 and CDR2 sequences are SGHKS and YYEKEE (reference sequence). The CDR3 protein is CASSSEGAELEALF. CDR3 coding DNA: TGTGCCAGCAGCTCGGAGGGGGCCGAGTTAGAGGCTCTCTTT.

This clonotype was seen many times. The chain recombines TRBV20-1 with TRBJ2-1; 7 bases are shared with TRBD2. Germline assignment: CDR1 DFQATT and CDR2 SNEGSKA (reference sequence). Trimming removed 3 bases from V and 0 bases from J; junction bases left unmatched: 5. CDR3 length: 15 residues. The CDR3 DNA follows: TGCAGTGCTAGGATGGGCGGGAGCTCCTACAATGAGCAGTTCTTC. Its protein product is CSARMGGSSYNEQFF.

This clonotype appeared many times. This chain uses TRBV27 with TRBJ2-3, with a weak D call TRBD1 (8 bases). The germline V gene has CDR1 MNHEY and CDR2 SMNVEV (reference sequence). Trimming stripped 2 bases from V and 1 base from J, with 13 bases between. The length of the CDR3 is 16 residues. The CDR3 DNA reads as TGTGCCAGCAGTTTAACAGGGGGAGGGGGCACAGATACGCAGTATTTT. It codes for CASSLTGGGGTDTQYF.

Comments on this clonotype: A much larger clone is a single base away; this may be a read error. V gene TRBV3-1 combines with J gene TRBJ1-2; D is perhaps TRBD1 (5 bases). There are 15 residues in the CDR3. Between the trimmed V and J ends, which lost 6 bases and 7 bases, there was a span of 21 bases. The germline V gene has CDR1 LGHDT and CDR2 YNNKEL (reference sequence). This CDR3 reads CASSHTGDGYGGYTF. The CDR3 DNA reads as TGTGCCAGCAGTCACACGGGGGACGGGTATGGTGGCTACACCTTC.

This clonotype was picked up many times. This rearrangement joins TRBV11-3 to TRBJ2-3; D is ambiguous. Germline V gene data show CDR1 as SGHNT and CDR2 as YENEEA. This CDR3 is built from 14 residues. Trimming pared 5 bases from V and 2 bases from J, leaving 11 bases between. In DNA, the CDR3 is TGTGCCAGCAGCCCTCCTCCTTCCACAGATACGCAGTATTTT. This translates into CASSPPPSTDTQYF.

The rearrangement uses TRBV20-1 and TRBJ1-1, with D perhaps TRBD1 (5 bases). V was clipped by 1 base and J by 4 bases, with 16 bases between them. The CDR3 length is 15 residues. CDR1 and CDR2 from the germline V gene are DFQATT and SNEGSKA (reference sequence). The DNA of the CDR3 is TGCAGTGCTAGAGTGGACCTCACCCAGGGCACTGAAGCTTTCTTT. Translating it yields CSARVDLTQGTEAFF.

In its sample, this clonotype was seen a few times. This rearrangement joins TRBV7-9 to TRBJ2-4; 7 bases match TRBD1. This CDR3 has 16 amino acids. J gave up 3 bases and V 4 bases, and 9 bases lay outside the gene matches. The germline V gene has CDR1 SEHNR and CDR2 FQNEAQ (reference sequence). The CDR3 DNA sequence: TGTGCCAGCAGCTCCTACAGGGGAATGGGCAAAAACATTCAGTACTTC. Translated, it gives CASSSYRGMGKNIQYF.

This clonotype was recorded many times. This chain connects TRBV28 to TRBJ2-7; the D gene is possibly TRBD2 (6 bases). There are 17 residues in the CDR3. The V gene's germline CDR1 is MDHEN and CDR2 SYDVKM. Trimming shortened V by 10 bases and J by 3 bases, and 28 bases separated the two germline ends. The CDR3, as DNA: TGTGCCACCTGGGACCAAACTAGCCTTCGAGGAAACTACGAGCAGTACTTC. Translated, it gives CATWDQTSLRGNYEQYF.

To note about this clonotype: A single base separates this from a much larger clone, so it may be a read error. The chain has TRBV27 and TRBJ2-7; TRBD1 aligns across 7 bases. The CDR3 has 13 residues. Germline trimming cut 6 bases from V and 6 bases from J; bases unmatched to any gene: 8. Germline V lookup: CDR1 MNHEY, CDR2 SMNVEV (reference sequence). The CDR3 sequence: CASRTGTDAEQYF. In DNA, the CDR3 is TGTGCCAGCAGAACCGGGACAGATGCCGAGCAGTACTTC.

Ten or more counts support this clonotype. The chain joins TRBV6-1 to TRBJ1-3; D gene uncertain. Germline-derived CDR1 and CDR2 are MNHNS and SASEGT. CDR3 length: 13 residues. Between the trimmed V and J ends, which lost 6 bases and 3 bases, there was a span of 9 bases. DNA of the CDR3: TGTGCCAGCAGGGGATTACGTGGAAACACCATATATTTT. It is translated as CASRGLRGNTIYF.